The subject of this entry is one T cell receptor (beta chain). The antigen is undetermined. This sample was included in a study of T cell responses to AZD1222 COVID-19 vaccine. Sequenced by immunoSEQ multiplex PCR; TCRdb stores in-frame clones only, minus some. The sample carries 95,000 to 150,000 clones, 75% to 90% recorded once. Germline V CDR1 and CDR2: KGHDR, SFDVKD. The CDR3 extends over 14 amino acids. With 7 bases removed from V and 0 bases from J, the gap between germline ends came to 11 bases. Study conclusions and caveats: Donors were chiefly white British, with a greater number of females, and clonal diversity was perhaps underestimated. Spike-specific TCRs gained breadth and depth after people received two AZD1222 doses. At 160-218 and 743-854, vaccine-associated CD4 TCRs were dominant, and they spanned spike.

Sequences were derived from peripheral blood, sampled on day 0 of AZD1222 vaccination. The receptor's source is an adult in good health. The chain has TRBV24-1 and TRBJ1-1; D might be TRBD1 (6 bases). The CDR3 DNA follows: TGTGCCACCAGCGCGGGGGCGATGAACACTGAAGCTTTCTTT. Protein sequence: CATSAGAMNTEAFF.